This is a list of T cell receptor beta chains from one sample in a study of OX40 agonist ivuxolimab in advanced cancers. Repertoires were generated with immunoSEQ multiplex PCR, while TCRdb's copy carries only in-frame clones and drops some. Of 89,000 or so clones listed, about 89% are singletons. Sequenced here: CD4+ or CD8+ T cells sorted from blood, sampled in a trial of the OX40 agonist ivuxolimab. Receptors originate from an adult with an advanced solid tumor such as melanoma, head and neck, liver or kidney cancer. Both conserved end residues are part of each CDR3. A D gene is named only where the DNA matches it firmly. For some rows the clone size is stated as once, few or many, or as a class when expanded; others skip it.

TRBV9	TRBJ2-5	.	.	TGTGCCAGCAGCGTAGCTCTGGCTGGCGAACAAGAGACCCAGTACTTC	CASSVALAGEQETQYF
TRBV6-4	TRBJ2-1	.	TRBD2	TGTGCCAGCAGAAAGACTAGCGGGAGTCCCAATGAGCAGTTCTTC	CASRKTSGSPNEQFF
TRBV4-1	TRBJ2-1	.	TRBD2	TGCGCCAGCAGCCCCTGGACTAGCGGGGGAAATGAGCAGTTCTTC	CASSPWTSGGNEQFF
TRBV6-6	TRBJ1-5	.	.	TGTGCCAGCAGTCTAGACGGGCGGGATCAGCCCCAGCATTTT	CASSLDGRDQPQHF
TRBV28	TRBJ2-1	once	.	TGTGCCAGCAGCGCGGTTGAGGGGTACGGCGATGAGCAGTTCTTC	CASSAVEGYGDEQFF
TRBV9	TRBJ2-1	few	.	TGTGCCAGCAGCGTAGGCGGGAAGAAGCAGTTCTTC	CASSVGGKKQFF
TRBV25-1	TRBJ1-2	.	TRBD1	TGTGCCAGCAGTCCTAGCAGGGGGAGGCCTAACTATGGCTACACCTTC	CASSPSRGRPNYGYTF
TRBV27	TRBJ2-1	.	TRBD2	TGTGCCAGCAGTTTCTACGCCGGTGGATTGGCGGGAGGCTCCTACAATGAGCAGTTCTTC	CASSFYAGGLAGGSYNEQFF
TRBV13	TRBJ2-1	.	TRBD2	TGTGCCAGCAGCTCCACGACTAGCGGGGAAAATGAGCAGTTCTTC	CASSSTTSGENEQFF
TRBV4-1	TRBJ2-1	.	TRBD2	TGCGCCAGCAGCCAAGATCCTAGCGGGAGGGTGGGGAACAATGAGCAGTTCTTC	CASSQDPSGRVGNNEQFF
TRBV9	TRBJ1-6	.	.	TGTGCCAGCAGCGTAGAGGACAGTTATAATTCACCCCTCCACTTT	CASSVEDSYNSPLHF
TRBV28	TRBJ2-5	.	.	TGTGCCAGCAGTTTCCACCACGAGGGGACCCAGTACTTC	CASSFHHEGTQYF
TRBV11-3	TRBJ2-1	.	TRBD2	TGTGCCAGCAGCTTAGAGCTAGCGGGAGGCGGTGAGCAGTTCTTC	CASSLELAGGGEQFF
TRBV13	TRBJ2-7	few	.	TGTGCCAGCAGCTTCACAGGGGGGGTTCACGAGCAGTACTTC	CASSFTGGVHEQYF
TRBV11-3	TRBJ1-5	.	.	TGTGCCAGCAGCTTTCATCGACTGTACAGTCCACATCAGCCCCAGCATTTT	CASSFHRLYSPHQPQHF
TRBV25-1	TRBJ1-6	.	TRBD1	TGTGCCAGCAGGGAAACGGGACAGCTTAATTCACCCCTCCACTTT	CASRETGQLNSPLHF
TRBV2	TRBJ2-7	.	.	TGTGCCAGCAGTGAAGCGTTAGGGGCAGTGTACGAGCAGTACTTC	CASSEALGAVYEQYF
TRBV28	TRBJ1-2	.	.	TGTGCCAGCAGTTCCGTTTCTAACTATGGCTACACCTTC	CASSSVSNYGYTF
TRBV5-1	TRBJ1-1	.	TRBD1	TGCGCCAGCAGCCCCTATCCCGACAGGGCTCGGACTGAAGCTTTCTTT	CASSPYPDRARTEAFF
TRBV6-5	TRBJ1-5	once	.	TGTGCCAGCAGTCAGGGGAAGGATCAGCCCCAGCATTTT	CASSQGKDQPQHF
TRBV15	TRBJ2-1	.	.	TGTGCCACCGGGTACGGGGACAATGAGCAGTTCTTC	CATGYGDNEQFF
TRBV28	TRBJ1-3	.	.	TGTGCCAGCAGTGACTTCTCTTATGGGTTTGGAAACACCATATATTTT	CASSDFSYGFGNTIYF
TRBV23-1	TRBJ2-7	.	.	TGCGCCAGCAGTCAACCAGTAAACGAGCAGTACTTC	CASSQPVNEQYF
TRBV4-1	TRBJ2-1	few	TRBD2	TGCGCCAGCAGCCAAGGGGCTAGCGGGAGAAATGAGCAGTTCTTC	CASSQGASGRNEQFF
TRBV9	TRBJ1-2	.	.	TGTGCCAGCAGTCCGTCGGGGACCAACTATGGCTACACCTTC	CASSPSGTNYGYTF
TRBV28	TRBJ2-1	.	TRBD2	TGTGCCAGCAGTCTCGGGGGGGCCCCCCCCAATGAGCAGTTCTTC	CASSLGGAPPNEQFF
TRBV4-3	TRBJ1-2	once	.	TGCGCCAGCAGCCAAGTGGGGGGGGCGGGTGGCTACACCTTC	CASSQVGGAGGYTF
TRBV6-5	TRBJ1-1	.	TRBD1	TGTGCCAGCAGTTACGGACAGGGAATGACTGAAGCTTTCTTT	CASSYGQGMTEAFF
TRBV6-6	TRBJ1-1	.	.	TGTGCCAGCAGTGTTACAGGGTCTACTGAAGCTTTCTTT	CASSVTGSTEAFF
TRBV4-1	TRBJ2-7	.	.	TGCGCCAGCAGCCAAGACGGCTACGAGCAGTACTTC	CASSQDGYEQYF
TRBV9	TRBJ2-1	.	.	TGTGCCAGCAGCGCCCGAGGCGGAGATGAGCAGTTCTTC	CASSARGGDEQFF
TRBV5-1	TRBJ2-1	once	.	TGCGCCAGCAGCCCCCCAACCGCGTACGGTGAGCAGTTCTTC	CASSPPTAYGEQFF
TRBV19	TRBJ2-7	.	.	TGTGCCAGTAGTATATTCGCGGGCTACGAGCAGTACTTC	CASSIFAGYEQYF
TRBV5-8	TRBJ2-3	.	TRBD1	TGTGCCAGCAACACATTGACAGGGGGAATTGGAGATACGCAGTATTTT	CASNTLTGGIGDTQYF
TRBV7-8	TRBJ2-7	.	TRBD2	TGTGCCAGCAGCTTAGTGGGCGGGGGCTCCTACGAGCAGTACTTC	CASSLVGGGSYEQYF
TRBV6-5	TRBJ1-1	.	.	TGTGCCAGCTCGAAGGACGGGGGGAACACTGAAGCTTTCTTT	CASSKDGGNTEAFF
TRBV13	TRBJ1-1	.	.	TGTGCCAGCAGCCCACCCGGAGCGTGGGATGAAGCTTTCTTT	CASSPPGAWDEAFF
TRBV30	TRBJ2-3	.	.	TGTGCAATGGCAGGGGGGGGCGGAGATACGCAGTATTTT	CAMAGGGGDTQYF
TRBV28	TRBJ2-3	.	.	TGTGCCAGCAGTACTCAAGTCGGTGATACGCAGTATTTT	CASSTQVGDTQYF
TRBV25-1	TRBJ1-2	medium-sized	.	TGTGCCAGCAGTGACCTGGGACTTAAGGATTATGGCTACACCTTC	CASSDLGLKDYGYTF
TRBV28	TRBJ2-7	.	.	TGTGCCAGCAGTCAATCCTACGAGCAGTACTTC	CASSQSYEQYF
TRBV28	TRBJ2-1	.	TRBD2	TGTGCCAGCAGACTGTTAGCGGGGGTCAGCTCCTACAATGAGCAGTTCTTC	CASRLLAGVSSYNEQFF
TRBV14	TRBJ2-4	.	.	TGTGCCAGCAGCCAAGATGAGGAGGGCAAAAACATTCAGTACTTC	CASSQDEEGKNIQYF
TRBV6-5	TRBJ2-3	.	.	TGTGCCAGCAGTCCAGGGGATACGCAGTATTTT	CASSPGDTQYF
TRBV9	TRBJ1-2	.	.	TGTGCCAGCAGCGTAGTCCCAGGGGATAACTATGGCTACACCTTC	CASSVVPGDNYGYTF
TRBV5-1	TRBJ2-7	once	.	TGCGCCAGCAGCTCGTCCTACGAGCAGTACTTC	CASSSSYEQYF
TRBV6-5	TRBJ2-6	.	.	TGTGCCAGCAGTTACTCGTCTGGGGCCAACGTCCTGACTTTC	CASSYSSGANVLTF
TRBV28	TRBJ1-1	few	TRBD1	TGTGCCAGCAGCTACCTCCGAGGGACAGGGAGTACTGAAGCTTTCTTT	CASSYLRGTGSTEAFF
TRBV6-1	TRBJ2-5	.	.	TGTGCCAGCAGTGAAGGGTTCAGGCTACAAGAGACCCAGTACTTC	CASSEGFRLQETQYF
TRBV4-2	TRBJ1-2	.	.	TGTGCCAGCAGCCAAGTCTTCGGGGCGTCTCATGGCTACACCTTC	CASSQVFGASHGYTF
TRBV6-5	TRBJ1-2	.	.	TGTGCCAGCTGGCAGTATGGCTACACCTTC	CASWQYGYTF
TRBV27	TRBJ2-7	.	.	TGTGCCAGCAGTTTATCACGGGGGTCGGCCTACGAGCAGTACTTC	CASSLSRGSAYEQYF
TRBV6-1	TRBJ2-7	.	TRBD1	TGTGCCAGCAGCCTGACAGGGGGGGGCGAGCAGTACTTC	CASSLTGGGEQYF
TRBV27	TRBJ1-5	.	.	TGTGCCAGCAGTCCGCAATATAGCAATCAGCCCCAGCATTTT	CASSPQYSNQPQHF
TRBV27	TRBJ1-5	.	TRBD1	TGTGCCAGCAGTTTCCGACAGGGTAACCAGCCCCAGCATTTT	CASSFRQGNQPQHF
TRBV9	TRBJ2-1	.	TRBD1	TGTGCCAGCAGCGGGGGACAGGCCTCCGGCAATGAGCAGTTCTTC	CASSGGQASGNEQFF
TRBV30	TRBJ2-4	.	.	TGTGCCTGGTCCCCCCTGGGAAACATTCAGTACTTC	CAWSPLGNIQYF
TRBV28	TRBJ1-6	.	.	TGTGCCAGCAGTTTAGCGAAGGGTCGCTCCTATAATTCACCCCTCCACTTT	CASSLAKGRSYNSPLHF
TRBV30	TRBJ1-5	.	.	TGTGCCTGGAGTGGGGACACCTATAGCAATCAGCCCCAGCATTTT	CAWSGDTYSNQPQHF
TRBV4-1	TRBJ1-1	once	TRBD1	TGCGCCAGCAGCCTGGACAGGGAGACTGAAGCTTTCTTT	CASSLDRETEAFF